In its sample, the clone carrying this T cell receptor (beta chain) was seen once. These data are taken from a study of control samples from healthy donors and cancer patients. Only in-frame clones appear in the TCRdb table, and some are missing; sequencing was by immunoSEQ multiplex PCR. This sample has over 90,000 clones, with about 91% found just once. V lost 5 bases to trimming and J lost 1 base, with 14 bases between them. CDR1 is SGHNT, CDR2 YENEEA, per germline. The CDR3 spans 16 residues. The sequenced sample consisted of blood. The sequence derives from a woman under 30 in good health. J is TRBJ2-2 and V is TRBV11-3; D call uncertain. Written as DNA, the CDR3 is TGTGCCAGCAGCCCGAGTCGGGTACAGAACACCGGGGAGCTGTTTTTT. Its translation: CASSPSRVQNTGELFF.